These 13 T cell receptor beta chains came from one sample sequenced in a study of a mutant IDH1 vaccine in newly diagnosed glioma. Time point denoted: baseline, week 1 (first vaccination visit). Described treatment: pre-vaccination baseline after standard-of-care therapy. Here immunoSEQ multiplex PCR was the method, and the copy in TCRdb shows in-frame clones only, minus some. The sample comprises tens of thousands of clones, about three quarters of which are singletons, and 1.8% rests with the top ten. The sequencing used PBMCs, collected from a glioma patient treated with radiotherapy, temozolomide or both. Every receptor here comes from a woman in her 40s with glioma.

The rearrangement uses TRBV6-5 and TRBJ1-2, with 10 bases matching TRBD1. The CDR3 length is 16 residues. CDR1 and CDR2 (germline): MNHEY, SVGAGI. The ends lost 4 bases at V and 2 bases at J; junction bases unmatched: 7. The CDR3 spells CASSSPGQGVNYGYTF. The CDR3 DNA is TGTGCCAGCAGTTCCCCAGGACAGGGGGTGAACTATGGCTACACCTTC.

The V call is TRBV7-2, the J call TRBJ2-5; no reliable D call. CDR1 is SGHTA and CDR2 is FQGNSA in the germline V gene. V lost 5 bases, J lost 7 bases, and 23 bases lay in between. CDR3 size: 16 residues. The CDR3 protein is CASSPYISNVPRTQYF. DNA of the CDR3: TGTGCCAGCAGCCCTTATATATCTAACGTGCCTAGGACCCAGTACTTC.

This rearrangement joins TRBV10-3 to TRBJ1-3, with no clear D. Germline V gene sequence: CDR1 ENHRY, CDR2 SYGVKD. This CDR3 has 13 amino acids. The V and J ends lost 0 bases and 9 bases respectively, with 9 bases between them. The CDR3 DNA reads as TGTGCCATCAGTGAGTCAGGACCACGCACCATATATTTT. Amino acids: CAISESGPRTIYF.

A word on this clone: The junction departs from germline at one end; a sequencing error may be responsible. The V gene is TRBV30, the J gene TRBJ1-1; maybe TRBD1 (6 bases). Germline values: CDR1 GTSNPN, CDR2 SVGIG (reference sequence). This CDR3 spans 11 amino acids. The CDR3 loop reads CAWSARDTTVF. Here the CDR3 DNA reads TGTGCCTGGAGTGCCCGGGACACCACTGTCTTT.

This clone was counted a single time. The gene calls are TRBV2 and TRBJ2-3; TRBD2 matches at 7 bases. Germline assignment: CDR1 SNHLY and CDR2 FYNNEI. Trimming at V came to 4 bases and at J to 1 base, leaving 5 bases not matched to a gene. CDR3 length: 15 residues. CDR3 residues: CASSVSGFGTDTQYF. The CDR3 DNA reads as TGTGCCAGCAGTGTTAGCGGGTTCGGCACAGATACGCAGTATTTT.

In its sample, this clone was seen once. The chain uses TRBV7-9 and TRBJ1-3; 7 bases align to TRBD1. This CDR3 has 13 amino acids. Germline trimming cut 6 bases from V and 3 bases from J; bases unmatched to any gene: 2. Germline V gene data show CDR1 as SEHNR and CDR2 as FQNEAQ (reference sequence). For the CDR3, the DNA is TGTGCCAGCAGAGACAGGGATGGAAACACCATATATTTT. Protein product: CASRDRDGNTIYF.

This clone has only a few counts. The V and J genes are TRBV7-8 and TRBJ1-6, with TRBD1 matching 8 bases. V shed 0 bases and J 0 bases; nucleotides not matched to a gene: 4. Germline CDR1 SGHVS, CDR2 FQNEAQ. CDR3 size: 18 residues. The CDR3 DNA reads TGTGCCAGCAGCTTAGCACAGGGGGTGAGCTCCTATAATTCACCCCTCCACTTT. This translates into CASSLAQGVSSYNSPLHF. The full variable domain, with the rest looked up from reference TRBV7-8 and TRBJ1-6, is GAGVSQSPRYKVAKRGQDVALRCDPISGHVSLFWYQQALGQGPEFLTYFQNEAQLDKSGLPSDRFFAERPEGSVSTLKIQRTQQEDSAVYLCASSLAQGVSSYNSPLHFGNGTRLTVT.

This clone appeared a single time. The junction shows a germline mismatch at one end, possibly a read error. CDR3 region: CASSLGQDQPQHF. CDR3 coding DNA: TGTGCCAGCAGTTTGGGACAGGACCAGCCCCAGCATTTT. The chain employs TRBV5-8 and TRBJ1-5; 8 bases agree with TRBD1. This CDR3 contains 13 residues. Germline V gene lookup returns CDR1 SGHTS and CDR2 YDEGEE.

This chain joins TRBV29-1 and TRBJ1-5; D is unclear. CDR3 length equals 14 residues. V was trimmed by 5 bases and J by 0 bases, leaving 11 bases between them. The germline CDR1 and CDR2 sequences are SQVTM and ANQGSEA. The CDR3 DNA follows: TGCAGCGTTCTCTATGCCGATAGCAATCAGCCCCAGCATTTT. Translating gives CSVLYADSNQPQHF. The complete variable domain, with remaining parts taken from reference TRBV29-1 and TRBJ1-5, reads SAVISQKPSRDICQRGTSLTIQCQVDSQVTMMFWYRQQPGQSLTLIATANQGSEATYESGFVIDKFPISRPNLTFSTLTVSNMSPEDSSIYLCSVLYADSNQPQHFGDGTRLSIL.

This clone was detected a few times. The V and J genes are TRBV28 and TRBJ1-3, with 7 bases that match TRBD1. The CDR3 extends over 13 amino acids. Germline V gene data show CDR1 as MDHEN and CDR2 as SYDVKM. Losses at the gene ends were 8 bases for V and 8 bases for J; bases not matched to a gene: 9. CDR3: CASGNDRVDTIYF. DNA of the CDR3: TGTGCCAGCGGAAATGACAGGGTGGACACCATATATTTT.

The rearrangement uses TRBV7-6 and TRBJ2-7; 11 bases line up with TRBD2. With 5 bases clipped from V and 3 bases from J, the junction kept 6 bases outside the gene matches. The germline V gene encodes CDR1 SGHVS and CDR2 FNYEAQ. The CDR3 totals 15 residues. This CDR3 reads CASSPLAGGGYEQYF. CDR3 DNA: TGTGCCAGCAGCCCTTTAGCGGGGGGGGGCTACGAGCAGTACTTC.

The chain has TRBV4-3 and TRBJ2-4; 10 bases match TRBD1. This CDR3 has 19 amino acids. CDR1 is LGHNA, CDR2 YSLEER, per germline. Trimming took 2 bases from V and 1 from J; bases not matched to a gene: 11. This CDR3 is CASSQNPGTGARAKNIQYF. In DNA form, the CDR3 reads TGCGCCAGCAGCCAAAACCCAGGGACAGGGGCGAGGGCCAAAAACATTCAGTACTTC.

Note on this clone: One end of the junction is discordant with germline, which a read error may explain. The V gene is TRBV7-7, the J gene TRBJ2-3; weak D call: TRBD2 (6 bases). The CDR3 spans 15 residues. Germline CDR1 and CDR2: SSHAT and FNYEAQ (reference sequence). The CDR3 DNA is TGTGCTAGCAGCTTAGTTTTCGGGGGTACAGATACGCAGTATTTT. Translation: CASSLVFGGTDTQYF.